A single sample gave rise to the 2 T cell receptor beta chains below, sequenced in a study of technical replicates of blood from a few donors. Produced via immunoSEQ multiplex PCR; TCRdb's table is partial and in-frame only. Counted here are about 74,000 clones, 95% occurring once; the ten biggest clones make up around 0.24%. The source material was T cells isolated from PBMCs. These receptors originate from a human donor in good health.

This rearrangement joins TRBV29-1 to TRBJ2-7, with 11 bases fitting TRBD1. Germline lookup yields CDR1 SQVTM and CDR2 ANQGSEA. This CDR3 has 13 residues. Germline trimming cut 4 bases from V and 2 bases from J; bases unmatched to any gene: 1. The CDR3 DNA reads TGCAGCGTTGTGGGACAGGGGGCCTACGAGCAGTACTTC. Translating gives CSVVGQGAYEQYF.

The V call is TRBV9, the J call TRBJ2-3; D ambiguous. The CDR3 extends over 15 amino acids. The V end was cut by 0 bases, the J end by 4 bases, with 12 bases between. Germline-derived CDR1 and CDR2 are SGDLS and YYNGEE. The CDR3 is CASSVAGSNADTQYF. As DNA, the CDR3 is TGTGCCAGCAGCGTAGCCGGGTCCAACGCAGATACGCAGTATTTT.